These 24 T cell receptor beta chains were sequenced from one sample in a study of blood T cell repertoires in COVID-19. Libraries were prepared by immunoSEQ multiplex PCR; TCRdb keeps only in-frame clonotypes and omits some of them. The sample holds under 200,000 clones, about four fifths seen once. Sequenced material: PBMCs or T cells enriched from blood (not recorded which). The receptors stem from a man aged 50 to 60 who had recovered from COVID-19.

The J gene is TRBJ2-7, the V gene TRBV3-1 (or the pseudogene TRBV3-2); D is uncertain. CDR1 LGHDT and CDR2 YNNKEL come from the germline V gene (reference sequence). This CDR3 contains 12 residues. V gave up 4 bases and J gave up 6 bases, with 10 bases separating them. CDR3 in amino acids: CASSRGLGEQYF. CDR3 sequence (DNA): TGTGCCAGCAGCCGAGGCCTGGGCGAGCAGTACTTC.

The CDR3 loop reads CASSLQQGATNYGYTF. The CDR3 DNA reads TGTGCCAGCAGCTTGCAACAGGGGGCTACTAACTATGGCTACACCTTC. The J gene is TRBJ1-2, the V gene TRBV5-5; 9 bases are a match to TRBD1. The CDR3 length is 16 residues. The junction had 4 bases not matched to a gene; V was cut back by 1 base and J by 0 bases. The germline CDR1 and CDR2 sequences are SGHKS and YYEKEE (reference sequence).

The V gene is TRBV5-1, the J gene TRBJ1-1; D call uncertain. The CDR3 is made up of 14 amino acids. CDR1 and CDR2 from the germline V gene are SGHRS and YFSETQ. The V end lost 0 bases, the J end lost 0 bases, and 6 bases lay between the germline ends. The CDR3 loop is CASSLVYMNTEAFF. The CDR3 nucleotides read TGCGCCAGCAGCTTGGTATACATGAACACTGAAGCTTTCTTT. The full variable domain, rest sourced from reference TRBV5-1 and TRBJ1-1, is KAGVTQTPRYLIKTRGQQVTLSCSPISGHRSVSWYQQTPGQGLQFLFEYFSETQRNKGNFPGRFSGRQFSNSRSEMNVSTLELGDSALYLCASSLVYMNTEAFFGQGTRLTVV.

V and J are TRBV18 and TRBJ2-3; 10 bases are a match to TRBD2. Germline V gene sequence: CDR1 KGHSH, CDR2 LQKENI. Germline trimming cut 3 bases from V and 4 bases from J; bases unmatched to any gene: 1. The CDR3 extends over 14 amino acids. CDR3 protein: CASSPGLASDTQYF. DNA of the CDR3: TGTGCCAGCTCACCGGGACTAGCGTCAGATACGCAGTATTTT.

In this sample, this clone turned up a few times. The V gene is TRBV2, the J gene TRBJ1-1; D gene ambiguous. There are 13 residues in the CDR3. Germline assignment: CDR1 SNHLY and CDR2 FYNNEI. V lost 7 bases and J 1 base, leaving 10 bases between the germline ends. The CDR3 is CASTRLENTEAFF. In DNA, the CDR3 is TGTGCCAGCACCCGGCTAGAGAACACTGAAGCTTTCTTT.

This rearrangement joins TRBV5-5 to TRBJ2-3; 8 bases are a match to TRBD2. The germline CDR1 and CDR2 sequences are SGHKS and YYEKEE (reference sequence). The CDR3 is 15 amino acids. After removal of 5 bases from V and 1 base from J, the junction contained 6 bases not matched to a gene. The CDR3 is CASSLVSGGTDTQYF. CDR3 nucleotide sequence: TGTGCCAGCAGTCTCGTTAGCGGGGGCACAGATACGCAGTATTTT.

The genes are TRBV5-4 and TRBJ2-7; 10 bases agree with TRBD1. CDR1 is SGHNT, CDR2 YYREEE, per germline (reference sequence). V shed 3 bases, J shed 4 bases, and the junction held 13 bases outside the gene matches. The CDR3 extends over 17 amino acids. This chain's CDR3 is CASSSGGVRTGGYEQYF. The DNA of the CDR3 is TGTGCCAGCAGCTCGGGAGGTGTGAGGACAGGGGGTTACGAGCAGTACTTC. The full variable domain, rest sourced from reference TRBV5-4 and TRBJ2-7, is ETGVTQSPTHLIKTRGQQVTLRCSSQSGHNTVSWYQQALGQGPQFIFQYYREEENGRGNFPPRFSGLQFPNYSSELNVNALELDDSALYLCASSSGGVRTGGYEQYFGPGTRLTVT.

This chain uses TRBV5-1 with TRBJ1-4; D is unresolved. Germline V lookup: CDR1 SGHRS, CDR2 YFSETQ. Trimming pared 0 bases from V and 4 bases from J, leaving 13 bases between. The CDR3 runs to 16 residues. The CDR3 here is CASSLDVARSNEKLFF. Written as DNA, the CDR3 is TGCGCCAGCAGCTTGGATGTCGCAAGGAGTAATGAAAAACTGTTTTTT.

The V gene is TRBV6-1, the J gene TRBJ2-1, with 7 positions matching TRBD2. The germline CDR1 and CDR2 sequences are MNHNS and SASEGT. V lost 3 bases to trimming and J lost 2 bases; unmatched junction nucleotides: 7. CDR3 length: 16 residues. CDR3 DNA: TGTGCCAGCAGTGAGGAGCGGGGTCTCACCTACAATGAGCAGTTCTTC. Protein product: CASSEERGLTYNEQFF.

This clone was seen a single time. This sequence joins TRBV6-5 and TRBJ1-2; D perhaps matches TRBD1 (6 bases). Between the trimmed V and J ends, which lost 7 bases and 5 bases, there was a span of 14 bases. This CDR3 spans 13 amino acids. The germline V gene encodes CDR1 MNHEY and CDR2 SVGAGI. The CDR3 DNA is TGTGCCAGCACCAGTACCGGGACATATGGCTACACCTTC. It codes for CASTSTGTYGYTF.

The V gene is TRBV5-1, the J gene TRBJ2-7; 8 bases fit TRBD1. The CDR3 length is 13 residues. V was clipped by 3 bases and J by 5 bases; unmatched bases: 4. Per germline, CDR1 SGHRS and CDR2 YFSETQ. CDR3 amino acids: CASSSGQGNEQYF. In nucleotides, the CDR3 is TGCGCCAGCAGCTCAGGACAGGGCAACGAGCAGTACTTC.

The rearrangement links TRBV3-1 (or the pseudogene TRBV3-2) to TRBJ2-7; 7 bases fit TRBD1. The junction had 4 bases not matched to a gene; V was cut back by 1 base and J by 4 bases. The CDR3 length is 14 residues. Germline CDR1 and CDR2: LGHDT and YNNKEL (reference sequence). CDR3 region: CASSQVVGQYEQYF. Written as DNA, the CDR3 is TGTGCCAGCAGCCAAGTCGTGGGACAGTACGAGCAGTACTTC.

The chain joins TRBV6-5 to TRBJ1-5; TRBD1 agrees at 8 bases. J gave up 1 base and V 5 bases, and 1 base lay outside the gene matches. The CDR3 consists of 14 residues. Germline V gene sequence: CDR1 MNHEY, CDR2 SVGAGI. The chain's CDR3 is CASSRDRSNQPQHF. In nucleotides, the CDR3 is TGTGCCAGCAGTAGGGACAGGAGCAATCAGCCCCAGCATTTT.

This rearrangement joins TRBV4-1 to TRBJ2-2; D might be TRBD1 (5 bases). With 1 base removed from V and 1 base from J, the gap between germline ends came to 13 bases. Germline lookup yields CDR1 MGHRA and CDR2 YSYEKL. This CDR3 is built from 17 residues. This chain's CDR3 is CASSQAGPLLNTGELFF. Here the CDR3 DNA reads TGCGCCAGCAGCCAAGCAGGGCCCCTCTTGAACACCGGGGAGCTGTTTTTT.

The chain couples TRBV12-3 or TRBV12-4 to TRBJ1-2, with D uncertain. The CDR3 totals 13 residues. The V and J ends lost 3 bases and 7 bases respectively, with 12 bases between them. The CDR3 DNA reads TGTGCCAGCAGTTTTGCAGGATCATCTGGCTACACCTTC. Protein: CASSFAGSSGYTF.

J is TRBJ2-1 and V is TRBV7-8; 9 nucleotides match TRBD2. Unmatched junction bases numbered 12, after V lost 6 bases and J lost 9 bases. CDR3 size: 15 residues. Per the germline V gene, CDR1 is SGHVS and CDR2 is FQNEAQ. This CDR3 reads CASSSAGGRGREQFF. CDR3 DNA: TGTGCCAGCAGTTCCGCGGGGGGGCGGGGCCGTGAGCAGTTCTTC. The full variable domain, completed using reference TRBV7-8 and TRBJ2-1, is GAGVSQSPRYKVAKRGQDVALRCDPISGHVSLFWYQQALGQGPEFLTYFQNEAQLDKSGLPSDRFFAERPEGSVSTLKIQRTQQEDSAVYLCASSSAGGRGREQFFGPGTRLTVL.

The chain uses TRBV11-2 and TRBJ1-2, with TRBD1 identical over 11 bases. Looked up from germline, CDR1 is SGHAT and CDR2 is FQNNGV. The CDR3 consists of 13 residues. The junction had 1 base not matched to a gene; V was cut back by 8 bases and J by 2 bases. In DNA, the CDR3 is TGTGCCAGCCGGGACAGGGGGAACTATGGCTACACCTTC. This codes for CASRDRGNYGYTF.

The gene calls are TRBV3-1 (or the pseudogene TRBV3-2) and TRBJ1-2; D possibly corresponds to TRBD1 (6 bases). Between the trimmed V and J ends, which lost 4 bases and 10 bases, there was a span of 10 bases. Germline V CDR1 and CDR2: LGHDT, YNNKEL (reference sequence). The CDR3 extends over 11 amino acids. The CDR3 is CASSLNRDYTF. The DNA of the CDR3 is TGTGCCAGCAGCCTTAACAGGGACTACACCTTC.

The rearrangement links TRBV11-2 to TRBJ2-7, with D possibly TRBD2 on 6 matching bases. Germline-derived CDR1 and CDR2 are SGHAT and FQNNGV. This CDR3 spans 14 amino acids. Trimming left V 4 bases short and J 3 bases short, with 13 bases between. The CDR3 sequence is CASSSSVPYYEQYF. CDR3 bases: TGTGCCAGCAGCTCTAGCGTACCGTACTACGAGCAGTACTTC.

This clone has more than one count but fewer than ten. V usage is TRBV12-3 or TRBV12-4 and J usage is TRBJ2-7; the D gene is possibly TRBD1 (5 bases). This CDR3 is built from 13 residues. V shed 3 bases and J shed 2 bases, with 8 bases lying between them. CDR3 loop: CASSFGRAYEQYF. The CDR3 DNA follows: TGTGCCAGCAGTTTTGGCAGGGCCTACGAGCAGTACTTC.

V gene TRBV5-5 combines with J gene TRBJ2-7; D is ambiguous. Germline V lookup: CDR1 SGHKS, CDR2 YYEKEE (reference sequence). Trimming took off 0 bases at V and 5 bases at J, with 3 bases between the two ends. The CDR3 totals 11 residues. Written as DNA, the CDR3 is TGTGCCAGCAGCTTGGCCGACGAGCAGTACTTC. Translated: CASSLADEQYF.

The chain joins TRBV2 to TRBJ2-7, with no clear D. Trimming took off 3 bases at V and 2 bases at J, with 8 bases between the two ends. This CDR3 has 13 amino acids. The germline gives CDR1 SNHLY, CDR2 FYNNEI. Written as DNA, the CDR3 is TGTGCCAGCAGTGACCTTTTTGCCTACGAGCAGTACTTC. Translation: CASSDLFAYEQYF. Together with reference TRBV2 and TRBJ2-7, the CDR3 gives the full variable domain: EPEVTQTPSHQVTQMGQEVILRCVPISNHLYFYWYRQILGQKVEFLVSFYNNEISEKSEIFDDQFSVERPDGSNFTLKIRSTKLEDSAMYFCASSDLFAYEQYFGPGTRLTVT.

The chain combines TRBV2 with TRBJ1-5; possibly TRBD1 for D (6 bases). Germline CDR1 is SNHLY and CDR2 is FYNNEI. This CDR3 comprises 13 residues. With 6 bases removed from V and 7 bases from J, the gap between germline ends came to 13 bases. CDR3 residues: CASRVDRQQPQHF. CDR3 DNA sequence: TGTGCCAGCAGAGTCGACAGGCAACAGCCCCAGCATTTT.

The J gene is TRBJ1-1, the V gene TRBV18; 11 bases are a match to TRBD1. V shed 2 bases and J 3 bases; nucleotides not matched to a gene: 2. The length of the CDR3 is 15 residues. Germline V gene sequence: CDR1 KGHSH, CDR2 LQKENI. CDR3 protein: CASSPGQGAYTEAFF. The CDR3 DNA sequence: TGTGCCAGCTCACCAGGACAGGGGGCCTACACTGAAGCTTTCTTT.